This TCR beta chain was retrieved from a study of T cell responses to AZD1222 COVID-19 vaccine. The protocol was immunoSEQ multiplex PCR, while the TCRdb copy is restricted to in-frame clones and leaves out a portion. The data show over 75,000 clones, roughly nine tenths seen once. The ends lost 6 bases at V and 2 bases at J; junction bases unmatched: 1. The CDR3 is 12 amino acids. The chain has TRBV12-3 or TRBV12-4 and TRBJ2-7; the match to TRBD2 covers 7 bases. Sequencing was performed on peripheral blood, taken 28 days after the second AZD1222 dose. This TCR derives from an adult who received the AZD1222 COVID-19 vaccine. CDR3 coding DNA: TGTGCCAGCAGGGGGAGGGCCTACGAGCAGTACTTC. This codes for CASRGRAYEQYF.